Sequencing of this TCR beta chain was carried out in a study of T cells in Graves' hyperthyroidism and ophthalmopathy. Whole-study context: At initial diagnosis, before any treatment had begun, peripheral blood was obtained.

Ten or more counts support this clonotype. What it binds is unknown. From RNA transcripts, TCR beta CDR3 regions were amplified. In the first-round RT-PCR of the TCR CDR3, the HTBI primer set was used. TCRdb re-called the multiplex PCR reads through MiXCR, storing one row per CDR3 protein. The top ten clones hold approximately 19% of a sample with more than 350,000 distinct CDR3 sequences, approximately 14% of them seen once. Study-level findings and limits: Most clonotypes expanded in the thyroid (above 0.001) were also present in blood.

The sequence came from a woman aged 55-69 years with Graves' ophthalmopathy. The material sequenced was blood.

CDR3 amino acids: CASSEERQETQYF. The CDR3 DNA sequence: TGTGCCAGCAGTGAAGAGCGGCAAGAGACCCAGTACTTC. The rearrangement joins TRBV2 to TRBJ2-5; maybe TRBD2 (5 bases). Germline values: CDR1 SNHLY, CDR2 FYNNEI. The V end lost 1 base, the J end lost 2 bases, and 5 bases lay between the germline ends. This CDR3 region has 13 residues.